Listed here is a single T cell receptor (beta chain). This entry is derived from a study of shared clonotypes between healthy human individuals. The donor population consisted of healthy HIV-negative adults with no recent acute infections or vaccinations. Profiled with immunoSEQ multiplex PCR; TCRdb holds only in-frame clones, not every one. Counted here are more than 850,000 clones, around three quarters occurring once; the ten biggest clones make up 0.5% to 0.6%. Specimen: memory CD4+ T cells from PBMCs. As to subset: CD45RA-negative fraction. This TCR was sampled from a young man in good health. Some clones in this sample may be carry-over from other donors' samples.

The CDR3 DNA follows: TGTGCCAGCAGTTTAGTCGGCAGGGGGCATGGCTACACCTTC. Protein sequence: CASSLVGRGHGYTF. The chain carries TRBV27 and TRBJ1-2; 8 bases agree with TRBD1. J gave up 6 bases and V 2 bases, and 5 bases lay outside the gene matches. The CDR3 is 14 residues long. CDR1 is MNHEY, CDR2 SMNVEV, per germline (reference sequence).